Presented here are 19 T cell receptor beta chains from one specimen sequenced in a study of T cell responses to AZD1222 COVID-19 vaccine. The protocol was immunoSEQ multiplex PCR, while the TCRdb copy is restricted to in-frame clones and leaves out a portion. The table shows 110,000 to 150,000 clones, with 85% to 95% occurring only once. The material was peripheral blood, obtained on day 0 of MenACWY control vaccination. Receptors originate from an adult in good health.

The chain carries TRBV3-1 (or the pseudogene TRBV3-2) and TRBJ2-7; the match to TRBD2 covers 10 bases. The CDR3 length is 15 residues. In germline, CDR1 is LGHDT, CDR2 YNNKEL (reference sequence). Trimming took 4 bases from V and 5 from J; bases not matched to a gene: 8. The CDR3 DNA is TGTGCCAGCAGCCCTCGCGGGCTAGCGGGAGACGAGCAGTACTTC. It encodes CASSPRGLAGDEQYF.

This chain uses TRBV7-9 with TRBJ1-1; 8 bases map to TRBD1. With V trimmed by 5 bases and J by 6 bases, 11 bases remained unmatched. The CDR3 is 15 amino acids. Per germline, CDR1 SEHNR and CDR2 FQNEAQ (reference sequence). CDR3 DNA: TGTGCCAGCAGCCCAAGGGACAGGAGAGGTCCTGAAGCTTTCTTT. This translates into CASSPRDRRGPEAFF.

The chain employs TRBV5-4 and TRBJ1-2, with 8 bases identical to TRBD1. The CDR3 extends over 15 amino acids. V lost 4 bases to trimming and J lost 4 bases; unmatched junction nucleotides: 9. Per the germline V gene, CDR1 is SGHNT and CDR2 is YYREEE (reference sequence). The DNA for the CDR3 is TGTGCCAGCAGCATGACAGGGGAATATAGCTATGGCTACACCTTC. Its protein product is CASSMTGEYSYGYTF.

Only one count was recorded for this clone. Here the CDR3 reads CASSRIGAVGANVLTF. DNA of the CDR3: TGCGCCAGCAGCCGTATCGGAGCGGTGGGGGCCAACGTCCTGACTTTC. The chain is built from TRBV4-1 and TRBJ2-6, with D perhaps matching TRBD2 (5 bases). Trimming cost V 4 bases and J 4 bases, with 14 bases left between them. Germline lookup yields CDR1 MGHRA and CDR2 YSYEKL. The CDR3 loop spans 16 amino acids.

V usage is TRBV18 and J usage is TRBJ2-3, with TRBD1 identical over 7 bases. This CDR3 has 16 amino acids. The germline gives CDR1 KGHSH, CDR2 LQKENI. V lost 2 bases to trimming and J lost 6 bases; unmatched junction nucleotides: 11. The CDR3 region has the DNA TGTGCCAGCTCACCATGGGACAGATCCATTGTGGATACGCAGTATTTT. Encoded protein: CASSPWDRSIVDTQYF.

CDR3 region: CASSPDRAGETQYF. The CDR3 bases are TGTGCCAGCAGCCCAGACAGGGCCGGAGAGACCCAGTACTTC. This chain links TRBV7-3 with TRBJ2-5; 7 bases are a match to TRBD1. V lost 5 bases to trimming and J lost 4 bases; unmatched junction nucleotides: 7. Germline CDR1 and CDR2: SGHTA and FQGTGA. This CDR3 is built from 14 residues.

This chain connects TRBV27 to TRBJ2-1; perhaps TRBD2 as D (7 bases). The CDR3 totals 15 residues. CDR1 MNHEY and CDR2 SMNVEV come from the germline V gene (reference sequence). V lost 6 bases, J lost 2 bases, and 14 bases lay in between. The CDR3 protein is CASRRGGSAYNEQFF. The CDR3 DNA is TGTGCCAGCAGAAGGGGGGGCTCGGCCTACAATGAGCAGTTCTTC.

CDR3 loop: CASSSSRTGDTEAFF. CDR3 bases: TGTGCCAGCAGCTCTTCAAGGACGGGGGACACTGAAGCTTTCTTT. V usage is TRBV7-9 and J usage is TRBJ1-1; tentative D call: TRBD1 (5 bases). Trimming took off 4 bases at V and 3 bases at J, with 15 bases between the two ends. Germline loops: CDR1 SEHNR, CDR2 FQNEAQ (reference sequence). CDR3 length equals 15 residues. The full variable domain, its missing parts supplied by reference TRBV7-9 and TRBJ1-1, is DTGVSQNPRHKITKRGQNVTFRCDPISEHNRLYWYRQTLGQGPEFLTYFQNEAQLEKSRLLSDRFSAERPKGSFSTLEIQRTEQGDSAMYLCASSSSRTGDTEAFFGQGTRLTVV.

The V and J genes are TRBV7-9 and TRBJ1-2, with D possibly TRBD1 on 6 matching bases. With 1 base removed from V and 4 bases from J, the gap between germline ends came to 13 bases. The germline gives CDR1 SEHNR, CDR2 FQNEAQ (reference sequence). The CDR3 covers 15 residues. The CDR3 DNA follows: TGTGCCAGCAGCTTAGAGGGGGGCGAGGGCTATGGCTACACCTTC. Amino acids: CASSLEGGEGYGYTF.

The chain carries TRBV5-1 and TRBJ1-2, with D possibly being TRBD1 (6 bases). Germline CDR1 and CDR2: SGHRS and YFSETQ. This CDR3 is 15 amino acids long. Trimming removed 3 bases from V and 7 bases from J, with 19 bases in between. For the CDR3, the DNA is TGCGCCAGCAGCTCGGACCCCGCAGGGGCCTTTGGCTACACCTTC. Encoded protein: CASSSDPAGAFGYTF. The whole variable domain, filled in from reference TRBV5-1 and TRBJ1-2, reads KAGVTQTPRYLIKTRGQQVTLSCSPISGHRSVSWYQQTPGQGLQFLFEYFSETQRNKGNFPGRFSGRQFSNSRSEMNVSTLELGDSALYLCASSSDPAGAFGYTFGSGTRLTVV.

This clone was seen just once. The rearrangement links TRBV5-4 to TRBJ2-6, with 8 bases that match TRBD1. Germline CDR1 SGHNT, CDR2 YYREEE (reference sequence). V lost 3 bases to trimming and J lost 3 bases; unmatched junction nucleotides: 8. The CDR3 runs to 17 residues. The CDR3 DNA is TGTGCCAGCAGCTGGACAGGGTGGGGCGTTGGGGCCAACGTCCTGACTTTC. The encoded protein is CASSWTGWGVGANVLTF.

The chain couples TRBV9 to TRBJ2-2; 13 nucleotides align to TRBD2. The ends lost 8 bases at V and 5 bases at J; junction bases unmatched: 3. Germline values: CDR1 SGDLS, CDR2 YYNGEE. The CDR3 sequence is 14 residues long. The CDR3 loop reads CASTSGRGTGELFF. CDR3 DNA: TGTGCCAGTACTAGCGGGAGGGGGACCGGGGAGCTGTTTTTT.

The rearrangement uses TRBV7-9 and TRBJ1-1; D gene unclear. Germline V gene sequence: CDR1 SEHNR, CDR2 FQNEAQ (reference sequence). The V gene lost 5 bases and the J gene lost 3 bases, with 10 bases spanning the gap. The CDR3 length is 13 residues. The CDR3 sequence: CASSPTRDTEAFF. The CDR3 DNA reads as TGTGCCAGCAGCCCCACCAGAGACACTGAAGCTTTCTTT.

V gene TRBV11-2 combines with J gene TRBJ2-1; TRBD1 agrees at 9 bases. V trimming: 4 bases; J trimming: 4 bases; junction bases outside the gene matches: 5. Germline CDR1 reads SGHAT; CDR2 reads FQNNGV. This CDR3 comprises 15 residues. The CDR3 DNA reads as TGTGCCAGCAGCTCAACCGGGACAGGGTACAATGAGCAGTTCTTC. Translated: CASSSTGTGYNEQFF.

The V gene is TRBV7-3, the J gene TRBJ2-5; D is uncertain. Germline CDR1 reads SGHTA; CDR2 reads FQGTGA. V lost 5 bases, J lost 4 bases, and 14 bases lay in between. This CDR3 contains 14 residues. Here the CDR3 DNA reads TGTGCCAGCAGCCCCACGGGCCCAGGAGAGACCCAGTACTTC. Its translation is CASSPTGPGETQYF.

This clone appeared a few times. V gene TRBV2 combines with J gene TRBJ2-4, with TRBD1 matching over 11 bases. V shed 1 base and J 7 bases; nucleotides not matched to a gene: 12. Germline assignment: CDR1 SNHLY and CDR2 FYNNEI. This CDR3 contains 18 residues. The CDR3 here is CASSEVVRFGTGGNIQYF. For the CDR3, the DNA is TGTGCCAGCAGTGAAGTTGTTCGCTTTGGGACAGGGGGGAACATTCAGTACTTC.

The V gene is TRBV13, the J gene TRBJ2-1, with D uncertain. V was pared by 1 base and J by 9 bases, with 10 bases between. Germline CDR1 and CDR2: PRHDT and FYEKMQ (reference sequence). The CDR3 has 13 residues. This CDR3 is CASSLAARSEQFF. In nucleotides, the CDR3 is TGTGCCAGCAGCTTAGCGGCCAGGAGTGAGCAGTTCTTC. Based on the CDR3 plus reference TRBV13 and TRBJ2-1, the full variable domain is AAGVIQSPRHLIKEKRETATLKCYPIPRHDTVYWYQQGPGQDPQFLISFYEKMQSDKGSIPDRFSAQQFSDYHSELNMSSLELGDSALYFCASSLAARSEQFFGPGTRLTVL.

As concerns this clone: At one boundary the junction diverges from the germline segment, which might be a read error. V usage is TRBV19 and J usage is TRBJ1-3; TRBD1 matches at 7 bases. Per germline, CDR1 LNHDA and CDR2 SQIVND (reference sequence). The CDR3 consists of 14 residues. The CDR3 DNA reads as TGTGCCAGTAGGATAGACAGGGATGGAAACACCATATATTTT. Translating it yields CASRIDRDGNTIYF.

The CDR3, as DNA: TGTGCCAGCAGTTATAGTGCAACGGGGACTGAAGCTTTCTTT. It is translated as CASSYSATGTEAFF. V is TRBV6-2 or TRBV6-3 and J is TRBJ1-1; D is unresolved. The CDR3 runs to 14 residues. Trimming took 3 bases from V and 5 from J, leaving 13 bases between them. Germline V lookup: CDR1 MNHEY, CDR2 SVGEGT.